Below are 13 T cell receptor beta chains sequenced from a single sample in a study of T cells after yellow fever vaccination. Each CDR3 protein gets one entry after TCRdb re-called the 5' RACE reads with MiXCR. The table includes 300,000 to 350,000 distinct CDR3 sequences, 4% to 5.5% detected once. Sequenced here: PBMCs, sampled 15 days after the yellow fever booster vaccination. Receptor source: a man between 18 and 35 years old who received the YFV17D yellow fever vaccine.

This clonotype was found a few times. The V call is TRBV18, the J call TRBJ1-2, with 7 nucleotides matching TRBD1. V trimming: 2 bases; J trimming: 1 base; junction bases outside the gene matches: 4. The CDR3 spans 15 residues. Per the germline V gene, CDR1 is KGHSH and CDR2 is LQKENI. For the CDR3, the DNA is TGTGCCAGCTCACCAGGACAGGAAATTAACTATGGCTACACCTTC. It codes for CASSPGQEINYGYTF.

This clonotype was counted only a few times. The chain employs TRBV20-1 and TRBJ1-2, with D perhaps matching TRBD1 (6 bases). This CDR3 has 14 residues. Germline V lookup: CDR1 DFQATT, CDR2 SNEGSKA (reference sequence). Trimming left V 4 bases short and J 5 bases short, with 17 bases between. The CDR3 region has the DNA TGCAGTGCTATTAACCGGGACACAAATTATGGCTACACCTTC. Residues: CSAINRDTNYGYTF.

In its sample, this clonotype was seen a few times. This chain connects TRBV2 to TRBJ1-5; D call uncertain. Per germline, CDR1 SNHLY and CDR2 FYNNEI. There are 12 residues in the CDR3. Trimming cost V 1 base and J 7 bases, with 5 bases left between them. For the CDR3, the DNA is TGTGCCAGCAGTGAAGGTCTGCAGCCCCAGCATTTT. Translation gives CASSEGLQPQHF.

CDR3 sequence reads: CATSRDTGGGFPYEQYF. Written as DNA, the CDR3 is TGTGCCACCAGCAGAGATACTGGCGGGGGGTTTCCCTACGAGCAGTACTTC. This rearrangement joins TRBV15 to TRBJ2-7; 8 bases align to TRBD2. The junction had 9 bases not matched to a gene; V was cut back by 0 bases and J by 2 bases. The CDR3 covers 17 residues. Germline V gene sequence: CDR1 LNHNV, CDR2 YYDKDF (reference sequence).

This clonotype showed up just a few times. The V gene is TRBV21-1, the J gene TRBJ2-3; the DNA was not used to check the table's D call, TRBD1. TRBV21-1 is reported as a pseudogene. This CDR3 has 20 residues. The chain's CDR3 is CASSKAGLTQGTLTGDTQYF. The CDR3 coding sequence is TGTGCCAGCAGCAAAGCGGGGCTCACTCAGGGGACCCTCACAGGGGATACGCAGTATTTT.

The sample holds many counts of this clonotype. This chain's CDR3 is CASSHHGLAVVTGELFF. Written as DNA, the CDR3 is TGCGCCAGCAGCCACCATGGACTAGCGGTGGTCACCGGGGAGCTGTTTTTT. The rearrangement uses TRBV4-1 and TRBJ2-2; 10 bases match TRBD2. This CDR3 is built from 17 residues. The V segment lost 3 bases and the J segment 4 bases; nucleotides outside the gene matches: 8. The germline V gene encodes CDR1 MGHRA and CDR2 YSYEKL.

This clonotype was detected only a few times. The chain is built from TRBV7-9 and TRBJ2-5; D might be TRBD1 or TRBD2, each matching 5 bases. Germline V gene data show CDR1 as SEHNR and CDR2 as FQNEAQ (reference sequence). Trimming took 7 bases from V and 1 from J, leaving 10 bases between them. CDR3 size: 13 residues. The CDR3 region is CASIPGPQETQYF. DNA of the CDR3: TGTGCCAGCATTCCGGGACCCCAAGAGACCCAGTACTTC.

In its sample, this clonotype was seen many times. This sequence joins TRBV13 and TRBJ2-3; 9 nucleotides agree with TRBD2. This CDR3 is 15 amino acids long. Germline-derived CDR1 and CDR2 are PRHDT and FYEKMQ (reference sequence). V lost 5 bases, J lost 1 base, and 4 bases stayed unmatched. The DNA of the CDR3 is TGTGCCAGCAGCCACTCTAGCGGGGGCACAGATACGCAGTATTTT. Encoded protein: CASSHSSGGTDTQYF.

This clonotype showed up just a few times. The genes are TRBV2 and TRBJ1-5; D unclear. V was cut by 7 bases and J by 2 bases, with 6 bases left in between. The CDR3 loop spans 12 amino acids. Looked up from germline, CDR1 is SNHLY and CDR2 is FYNNEI. The CDR3 region is CASMDGNQPQHF. The CDR3 bases are TGTGCCAGCATGGATGGCAATCAGCCCCAGCATTTT.

This clonotype was observed at least ten times. The chain combines TRBV4-2 with TRBJ2-3; TRBD2 matches at 8 bases. Per germline, CDR1 LGHNA and CDR2 YNFKEQ. V was pared by 2 bases and J by 5 bases, with 3 bases of the junction left unmatched. The CDR3 is 14 amino acids. The CDR3 reads CASSQRLALDTQYF. Written as DNA, the CDR3 is TGTGCCAGCAGCCAACGACTAGCGTTAGATACGCAGTATTTT.

The genes are TRBV7-9 and TRBJ1-1; D is uncertain. Germline assignment: CDR1 SEHNR and CDR2 FQNEAQ (reference sequence). V gave up 1 base and J gave up 0 bases, with 9 bases separating them. The CDR3 consists of 15 residues. CDR3 protein: CASSLGDSMNTEAFF. The CDR3 DNA reads TGTGCCAGCAGCTTAGGGGATTCCATGAACACTGAAGCTTTCTTT.

This clonotype was seen repeatedly, ten times or more. CDR3 in amino acids: CASSQDWGHYGYTF. In DNA, the CDR3 is TGCGCCAGCAGCCAAGATTGGGGGCACTATGGCTACACCTTC. The V and J genes are TRBV4-3 and TRBJ1-2, with D perhaps TRBD1 (6 bases). The CDR3 consists of 14 residues. Per germline, CDR1 LGHNA and CDR2 YSLEER. Between the trimmed V and J ends, which lost 0 bases and 3 bases, there was a span of 8 bases.

This clonotype was seen repeatedly, ten times or more. V gene TRBV12-3 or TRBV12-4 combines with J gene TRBJ1-1, with a tentative D call TRBD1 (6 bases). The CDR3 is made up of 16 amino acids. V was pared by 2 bases and J by 5 bases, with 18 bases between. CDR3 in DNA: TGTGCCAGCAGTTTACGGGCAGGGGATTTCGGGACTGAAGCTTTCTTT. This encodes CASSLRAGDFGTEAFF.